This T cell receptor beta chain was sequenced during a study of blood T cells in healthy people across ages. Whole-study context: About one barcoded beta molecule per two T cells was the capture yield of template switching.

The study isolated at least 6.5 million PBMCs from each sample. Study results and caveats: Higher diversity, along with more naive CD4+ cells, distinguished long-lived donors from aged donors. As age increased, TCR beta diversity per million T cells fell in a roughly linear fashion.

CDR3 size: 14 residues. The germline CDR1 and CDR2 sequences are SGHAT and FQNNGV. V lost 2 bases and J 2 bases, leaving 9 bases between the germline ends. Comments on this clonotype: The antigen is unknown.

Together with a sample-barcoded 5' primer, a J-beta primer mix was included in a second PCR lasting about 6 to 11 cycles. From the 5' RACE reads, TCRdb called clonotypes with MiXCR, one entry per CDR3 protein. Of over 950,000 distinct CDR3 sequences listed, around 54% are singletons. The sequencing input was blood. The chain employs TRBV11-2 and TRBJ1-2; no clear D. The origin of this receptor is a woman aged 55-69 years in good health. The CDR3 bases are TGTGCCAGCAGCTTAAATCCAGCAAACTATGGCTACACCTTC. It yields the protein CASSLNPANYGYTF. The whole variable domain, remainder taken from reference TRBV11-2 and TRBJ1-2, is EAGVAQSPRYKIIEKRQSVAFWCNPISGHATLYWYQQILGQGPKLLIQFQNNGVVDDSQLPKDRFSAERLKGVDSTLKIQPAKLEDSAVYLCASSLNPANYGYTFGSGTRLTVV.